This T cell receptor beta chain was observed in a study of blood T cell repertoires in COVID-19. Germline loops: CDR1 DFQATT, CDR2 SNEGSKA (reference sequence). The CDR3 covers 13 residues. With 4 bases removed from V and 4 bases from J, the gap between germline ends came to 8 bases. TCRdb keeps only in-frame clones here, not all; method: immunoSEQ multiplex PCR. The data hold about 59,000 clones, with about nine tenths observed a single time. The chain employs TRBV20-1 and TRBJ1-6, with D hard to call. The clonotype was recovered from a human donor in a cohort sampled during active COVID-19. The sequencing input was peripheral blood. The CDR3 sequence is CSATDPYNSPLHF. The CDR3, as DNA: TGCAGTGCTACTGACCCTTATAATTCACCCCTCCACTTT.